This is a list of T cell receptor beta chains from one sample in a study of blood T cell repertoires in COVID-19. The method was immunoSEQ multiplex PCR; TCRdb's version includes in-frame clones alone and lacks a portion of them. The data contain some 250,000 clones, roughly 77% of them seen just once; the ten biggest clones take up approximately 3.2%. Sequencing used peripheral blood. These receptors were taken from a woman older than 75 with acute or convalescent COVID-19. CDR3s include the opening cysteine and the closing phenylalanine or tryptophan. The D gene is left open where the match is weak. Size tells how often a clone was seen (once, few, many) or the class of an expanded clone, and some rows leave it out.

D gene	V gene	clone size	J gene	CDR3 protein	CDR3 DNA
.	TRBV4-3	.	TRBJ1-4	CASSPSPPRVDEKLFF	TGCGCCAGCAGCCCCTCCCCGCCCAGGGTCGATGAAAAACTGTTTTTT
TRBD1	TRBV5-4	.	TRBJ2-5	CASSLVGQGLGKTQYF	TGTGCCAGCAGCTTGGTGGGACAGGGGTTGGGGAAGACCCAGTACTTC
.	TRBV21-1	.	TRBJ1-2	CASSKPGQGAQGYGYTF	TGTGCCAGCAGCAAACCAGGACAGGGGGCACAGGGGTATGGCTACACCTTC
.	TRBV18	.	TRBJ2-5	CASSYQETQYF	TGTGCCAGCTCCTACCAAGAGACCCAGTACTTC
TRBD2	TRBV7-2	.	TRBJ2-5	CASSLSGGAQETQYF	TGTGCCAGCAGCTTGAGCGGGGGGGCACAAGAGACCCAGTACTTC
.	TRBV19	.	TRBJ2-2	CASSIVGSRNTGELFF	TGTGCCAGTAGTATAGTGGGTAGCCGGAACACCGGGGAGCTGTTTTTT
.	TRBV6-5	.	TRBJ1-2	CASSYSRFTTNYGYTF	TGTGCCAGCAGTTACTCGCGTTTTACCACTAACTATGGCTACACCTTC
.	TRBV19	.	TRBJ2-1	CASSTPPLWNTGTRDEQFF	TGTGCCAGTAGTACCCCCCCTCTATGGAACACGGGAACAAGAGATGAGCAGTTCTTC
TRBD1	TRBV5-4	few	TRBJ1-1	CASSSRTGDTEAFF	TGTGCCAGCAGCTCCCGGACAGGGGACACTGAAGCTTTCTTT
TRBD1	TRBV2	.	TRBJ2-1	CASKGAILNNEQFF	TGTGCCAGCAAGGGGGCGATTCTCAACAATGAGCAGTTCTTC
.	TRBV6-5	.	TRBJ2-5	CASSYSSGGGQETQYF	TGTGCCAGCAGTTACTCTTCAGGTGGTGGACAAGAGACCCAGTACTTC
TRBD1	TRBV5-4	.	TRBJ1-1	CASSPTTGTMNTEAFF	TGTGCCAGCAGCCCTACGACAGGGACCATGAACACTGAAGCTTTCTTT
.	TRBV10-3	.	TRBJ1-1	CAISANRGEGRTEAFF	TGTGCCATCAGTGCGAACCGCGGGGAAGGACGGACTGAAGCTTTCTTT
.	TRBV12-5	.	TRBJ2-7	CASGLGQGNNEQYF	TGTGCTAGTGGTTTGGGGCAGGGGAACAACGAGCAGTACTTC
.	TRBV28	.	TRBJ1-2	CASSLGQLVSGYTF	TGTGCCAGCAGTTTAGGACAGCTTGTGAGCGGCTACACCTTC
.	TRBV20-1	.	TRBJ2-5	CSAAGGETQYF	TGCAGTGCTGCCGGCGGGGAGACCCAGTACTTC
.	TRBV6-2/TRBV6-3	once	TRBJ1-2	CASSYRGRGNYGYTF	TGTGCCAGCAGTTACCGCGGCAGGGGTAACTATGGCTACACCTTC
.	TRBV19	once	TRBJ1-3	CASRGPLNSSGNTIYF	TGTGCCAGTAGAGGCCCCCTCAACAGCTCTGGAAACACCATATATTTT
TRBD2	TRBV5-1	.	TRBJ2-3	CASSLAWTSGSGSTDTQYF	TGCGCCAGCAGCTTGGCTTGGACTAGCGGGTCCGGATCAACAGATACGCAGTATTTT
TRBD1	TRBV5-1	.	TRBJ2-1	CASSEQGQRNEQFF	TGCGCCAGCAGCGAGCAGGGACAGAGGAATGAGCAGTTCTTC
TRBD2	TRBV10-3	few	TRBJ2-5	CAISDSGRGETQYF	TGTGCCATCAGTGATAGCGGGAGGGGAGAGACCCAGTACTTC
.	TRBV6-5	.	TRBJ1-3	CASSQGGGTGNTIYF	TGTGCCAGCAGCCAAGGGGGGGGGACAGGAAACACCATATATTTT
TRBD2	TRBV19	.	TRBJ2-5	CASSDSGRETQYF	TGTGCCAGTAGTGATAGCGGGAGGGAGACCCAGTACTTC
TRBD1	TRBV6-5	.	TRBJ1-3	CASSRQGGGNTIYF	TGTGCCAGCAGTAGACAGGGTGGCGGAAACACCATATATTTT
TRBD1	TRBV14	.	TRBJ1-1	CASSYLGTGTGAFF	TGTGCCAGCAGCTACCTCGGGACAGGGACCGGGGCTTTCTTT
TRBD1	TRBV6-6	few	TRBJ1-4	CASSRQGYEKLFF	TGTGCCAGCAGTAGACAGGGTTATGAAAAACTGTTTTTT